Given below is one T cell receptor (beta chain) in context. The target antigen is unknown. The data are from a study of CXCR3-negative and CXCR3-positive naive CD8 T cells. Study-level information: The study obtained 140 million or so TRB reads, about 1.5 +/- 0.3 million per library.

CDR1 is MNHEY and CDR2 is SMNVEV in the germline V gene (reference sequence). The CDR3 spans 16 residues. Findings of the study overall: Comparably high diversity marked both naive subsets, whereas memory CD8+ cells had much lower diversity. Higher TRB CDR3 hydrophobicity marked CXCR3-positive naive cells relative to CXCR3-negative naive cells.

Preparation of TRB cDNA libraries relied on 5' RACE carrying UMI labels. From its re-call of the 5' RACE reads, TCRdb lists each CDR3 protein once, without DNA. The table for this sample gives over 100,000 distinct CDR3 sequences. The sample taken for sequencing was naive CXCR3+ CD8+ T cells from blood. Subset denoted: CD45RO-CCR7+CD27+CD95- naive CD8+ T cells expressing CXCR3 (TNR3+). This chain links TRBV27 with TRBJ2-7; the D gene TCRdb calls, TRBD1, cannot be checked with no DNA. The sequence was collected from a human donor in good health. Some clones in this sample may be carry-over from other donors' samples. This CDR3 is CASSLNAGQGSYEQYF.